The entry that follows covers one TCR beta chain sequence. This specimen belongs to a study of blood T cell repertoires in COVID-19. Data came from immunoSEQ multiplex PCR; TCRdb stores just in-frame clones and leaves some out. The sample has under 300,000 clones, 86% seen once. Germline V lookup: CDR1 PRHDT, CDR2 FYEKMQ (reference sequence). Trimming removed 1 base from V and 7 bases from J; junction bases left unmatched: 4. CDR3 length equals 15 residues. Participant ages covered roughly 18 to 89 years across 24 US areas. The rearrangement uses TRBV13 and TRBJ2-1; 10 bases line up with TRBD2. Sequencing used PBMCs or T cells enriched from blood (not recorded which). This TCR was sampled from a woman aged 40 to 50 with acute COVID-19. CDR3 nucleotides: TGTGCCAGCAGCTTAGTGGTAGCGGGGGGAAATGAGCAGTTCTTC. It is translated as CASSLVVAGGNEQFF.